Listed below are T cell receptor beta chains from one sample, sequenced in a study of T-cell memory formation after mild COVID-19. TCRdb reprocessed the 5' RACE reads with MiXCR, giving one entry per CDR3 protein. The data contain about 430,000 distinct CDR3 sequences, 20% to 25% of them singletons. The specimen sequenced was PBMCs or a T cell subset sorted from them (not recorded which). Receptors were obtained from an adult woman who had mild COVID-19 (a few samples of this study predate the infection). Cell type and time point are not known. The CDR3 runs from the conserved cysteine through the conserved F or W. D genes are given only for firm matches. Part of the rows lack a size; the others show once, few, many or a class for expanded clones.

>NA|TRBJ2-1|NA|TRBV30
TGTGCCTGGGGAGCAGTGAGTAATGAGCAGTTCTTC
CAWGAVSNEQFF
>TRBD1|TRBJ2-2|few|TRBV20-1
TGCAGTGCTAGAGATCCACAGGGGGCTTTGACCGGGGAGCTGTTTTTT
CSARDPQGALTGELFF
>NA|TRBJ2-3|few|TRBV7-3
TGTGCCAGCAGTCGTAATGGGGGCACAGATACGCAGTATTTT
CASSRNGGTDTQYF
>NA|TRBJ2-1|few|TRBV12-3/TRBV12-4
TGTGCCAGCAGTTTACTGCAGGGGTGGAATGAGCAGTTCTTC
CASSLLQGWNEQFF
>NA|TRBJ1-5|NA|TRBV21-1
TGTGCCAGCCCGGAAGGGATCGGTCAGCCCCAGCATTTT
CASPEGIGQPQHF
>NA|TRBJ2-7|few|TRBV3-1
TGTGCCAGCAGCCAAGGACAGAGAATGAAGCAGTACTTC
CASSQGQRMKQYF
>NA|TRBJ2-7|NA|TRBV5-1
TGCGCCAGCAGCTTTAGCGGAACAGTAAGCTCCTACGAGCAGTACTTC
CASSFSGTVSSYEQYF
>NA|TRBJ2-1|NA|TRBV2
TGTGCCAGCAGTACCAGGGGTTCCTACAATGAGCAGTTCTTC
CASSTRGSYNEQFF
>NA|TRBJ1-2|few|TRBV6-5
TGTGCCAGCAGTACCATCGGACCCATGTATGGCTACACCTTC
CASSTIGPMYGYTF
>TRBD1|TRBJ2-2|few|TRBV24-1
TGTGCCACCAGCGTCCCGACAGGGACCGGGGAGCTGTTTTTT
CATSVPTGTGELFF
>TRBD1|TRBJ1-1|NA|TRBV6-6
TGTGCCAGCAGTTATCTTATCCAGGGGGCGATTGAAGCTTTCTTT
CASSYLIQGAIEAFF
>NA|TRBJ1-2|NA|TRBV5-1
TGCGCCAGCATGATGTCTGACTATGGCTACACCTTC
CASMMSDYGYTF
>NA|TRBJ2-2|few|TRBV7-8
TGTGCCAGCAGCTTAGCGAGTGGAACCGGGGAGCTGTTTTTT
CASSLASGTGELFF
>NA|TRBJ2-4|NA|TRBV12-5
TGTGCTAGTGGTTTGCCCGCCACCCCAAATATGACTAGGCCAAAACTAGCCAAAAACATTCAGTACTTC
CASGLPATPNMTRPKLAKNIQYF
>NA|TRBJ2-3|NA|TRBV9
TGTGCCAGCAGCGTAGGAGGGCCCGATACGCAGTATTTT
CASSVGGPDTQYF
>NA|TRBJ1-5|NA|TRBV30
TGTGCCTGGACAGATGGCAATCAGCCCCAGCATTTT
CAWTDGNQPQHF
>NA|TRBJ1-2|NA|TRBV30
TGTGCCTGGAGCGAAATCGGGGTGTGGGAAGGCTACACCTTC
CAWSEIGVWEGYTF
>TRBD2|TRBJ2-1|NA|TRBV11-2
TGTGCCAGCAGCCCCGGGAGGGTGAGTAACAATGAGCAGTTCTTC
CASSPGRVSNNEQFF
>TRBD2|TRBJ2-5|NA|TRBV28
TGTGCCAGCAGGTCTAGCGGGAGAGAGACCCAGTACTTC
CASRSSGRETQYF
>TRBD2|TRBJ2-3|NA|TRBV6-1
TGTGCCAGCAGTGTGGGACTAGCGGGGGTTAGCGATACGCAGTATTTT
CASSVGLAGVSDTQYF
>TRBD1|TRBJ2-3|many|TRBV7-9
TGTGCCAGCAGCAAAAGGAGGACAGGGGAAGATACGCAGTATTTT
CASSKRRTGEDTQYF
>TRBD2|TRBJ2-3|NA|TRBV7-6
TGTGCCAGCAGTCCGACTTCTAGCGGGGGGGCCGCTCGCACAGATACGCAGTATTTT
CASSPTSSGGAARTDTQYF